This T cell receptor (beta chain) was identified during a study of T-cell reconstitution after alpha-beta-depleted transplantation in children. The CDR3 has 13 residues. Germline loops: CDR1 DFQATT, CDR2 SNEGSKA (reference sequence). Trimming pared 6 bases from V and 3 bases from J, leaving 12 bases between. Unique molecular identifiers tagged the TCRbeta library. TCRdb recomputed calls from the PCR reads with MiXCR, one row per CDR3 protein. The table has 450,000 to 550,000 distinct CDR3 sequences, roughly 11% seen once. Study results and limitations: Reportedly, only several hundred clones from non-depleted graft cells drove alpha-beta T-cell counts at about two months. Newly produced T cells mostly accounted for T-cell counts and diversity one year post-transplant. Some patients owed their high day-60 TCRbeta diversity to surviving recipient T cells and thymic progenitors.

There are a few counts of this clonotype. No antigen is known for it. This sequence originates from a female patient younger than 10 who had a stem cell transplant for aplastic anemia, so the T cells may come from the graft donor. V and J are TRBV20-1 and TRBJ1-5; TRBD1 is a possible D gene (5 bases). This specimen consisted of PBMCs, mostly from graft donor cells, obtained 180 days after TCRalphabeta/CD19-depleted stem cell transplant. CDR3: CSARRQHNQPQHF. In DNA, the CDR3 is TGCAGTGCACGTCGACAGCACAATCAGCCCCAGCATTTT.